This T cell receptor beta chain was identified in a study of CD8 T cells in Susac syndrome (dated by TCRdb to between 2017 and 2020). Regarding the study in general: Whether CD8+ T cell activation and differentiation in Susac syndrome was antigen driven was tested using repertoire sequencing. Beyond this particular receptor, the publication reports: The number of individuals in the TCR sequencing and HLA analysis was acknowledged as relatively small.

RNA was extracted using the RNeasy kit, and roughly 0.5 to 1 ug of the RNA was reverse transcribed with random hexamers. The immunoSEQ multiplex PCR assay, covering 54 Vbeta and 13 Jbeta segments, was used to amplify TCR beta CDR3 regions. Bias from PCR amplification was corrected by using a synthetic template baseline for primer optimization and for computational correction. The paper's processing steps were these. Only productive sequences were kept, with reads annotated to V, D and J genes according to IMGT and analyzed in immunoSEQ Analyzer. Clonality was computed as one minus Shannon entropy normalized by log2 of the number of productive unique sequences. Public and private clones were assessed among the 100 most prevalent clones of each patient and control. Clones were defined as Susac-specific when absent from the healthy and MS cohorts, from approximately 1,100 published viral clones and from other ImmuneACCESS disease sequences. Through fastp at Q25 and MiXCR, TCRdb rebuilt clones from the public reads, retaining in-frame beta chains. Each CDR3 protein appears once, grouped with its most common genes and DNA. V and J calls and clone size were set by TCRdb, not the authors. The sample table contains about 160,000 distinct CDR3 sequences; only one count was recorded for around 95% of them. The ten largest clones take up roughly 0.13% of the sample.

With respect to this clonotype: It lacks a known antigen. Base-call qualities are not available, and no considerably larger clone is one nucleotide away.

The CDR3 contains 14 residues, cysteine and phenylalanine counted. The only DNA kept is the CDR3, 42 bases in frame from the first base. Sequences SGHTA (CDR1) and FQGNSA (CDR2) are obtained from the germline V gene. V drops 2 bases and J drops 1 base, leaving 6 bases in between. Peripheral blood CD8+ and CD4+ T cells from healthy donors, Susac syndrome patients and multiple sclerosis patients were profiled by high-throughput TCR beta sequencing. Healthy donors were age- and sex-matched controls. Bulk CD8+ and CD4+ T cells were purified by magnetic negative isolation, whereas CD8+ TEMRA cells were enriched by FACS. Blood was collected in EDTA tubes and processed within 24 hours, with PBMCs isolated through density gradient centrifugation. PBMCs intended for TCR sequencing were frozen in liquid nitrogen and were later thawed in a 37 degrees C water bath. A purity of at least 90% was achieved for sorted or isolated CD4+, CD8+ and CD8+ TEMRA cells.

Specimen: CD4+ T cells from PBMCs. The rearrangement joined TRBV7-2 to TRBJ2-4; possibly the D gene is TRBD2, per 6 matching bases. The clonotype comes from a human donor in good health. The CDR3: CASSLRGAKNIQYF. The sequenced DNA is TGTGCCAGCAGCTTACGGGGGGCCAAAAACATTCAGTACTTC.